This T cell receptor beta chain was documented in a study of cytomegalovirus exposure and HLA in healthy donors. General study points: The study reported that TCR beta sequences accurately predicted HLA-A and HLA-B alleles in most subjects. Highly shared sequence variants in one cluster were likely a sequencing artifact. Some V segments, including TRBV6-2 and TRBV6-3, were excluded as indistinguishable. Earlier analysis found most TCR beta V segments productive about 87% or about 30% of the time.

In the PCR, 60 Vbeta and 13 Jbeta primers were used. Sequenced by immunoSEQ multiplex PCR; TCRdb stores in-frame clones only, minus some. Found here are 180,000 or so clones, approximately 82% of them singletons; the top ten hold about 7.7%. With regard to this clone: No antigen is known for it.

Trimming took 3 bases from V and 1 from J, leaving 10 bases between them. There are 14 residues in the CDR3. Germline values: CDR1 MDHEN, CDR2 SYDVKM. This receptor was obtained from a woman aged 40 to 55 in good health and CMV-seropositive. This sequence joins TRBV28 and TRBJ2-7; D not certain. The source material was PBMCs. CDR3 loop: CASSFDSLSYEQYF. CDR3 coding DNA: TGTGCCAGCAGTTTTGATAGCCTTTCCTACGAGCAGTACTTC.